The present T cell receptor beta chain was sequenced within a study of human T cells and chemical hapten exposure. Findings and limits, study-wide: Among expanded TCRs, significantly more large CDR3 similarity clusters formed than among controls.

The CDR3 is 13 amino acids. V dropped 2 bases and J dropped 2 bases, with 6 bases sitting between them. Germline lookup yields CDR1 SGHAT and CDR2 FQNNGV. Details on this clonotype: Its antigen is still unknown.

Time point specified: patch test 1, 2 weeks after DPC sensitization. The treatment denotes: therapeutic diphenylcyclopropenone sensitization with weekly scalp DPC. TCRdb reanalysed the RACE reads using MiXCR and keeps one entry per CDR3 protein. Found here are about 110,000 distinct CDR3 sequences, approximately 10% of them singletons; the top ten hold 3.5%. The TCR sequence derives from a woman in her 40s with alopecia areata. Some clones in this sample may be carry-over from other donors' samples. The genes are TRBV11-2 and TRBJ1-2; the D is unclear. Sequencing used whole blood, obtained in connection with sensitization to the hapten diphenylcyclopropenone (DPC). DNA for the CDR3: TGTGCCAGCAGCTTACGTCTCAACTATGGCTACACCTTC. This sequence encodes CASSLRLNYGYTF.